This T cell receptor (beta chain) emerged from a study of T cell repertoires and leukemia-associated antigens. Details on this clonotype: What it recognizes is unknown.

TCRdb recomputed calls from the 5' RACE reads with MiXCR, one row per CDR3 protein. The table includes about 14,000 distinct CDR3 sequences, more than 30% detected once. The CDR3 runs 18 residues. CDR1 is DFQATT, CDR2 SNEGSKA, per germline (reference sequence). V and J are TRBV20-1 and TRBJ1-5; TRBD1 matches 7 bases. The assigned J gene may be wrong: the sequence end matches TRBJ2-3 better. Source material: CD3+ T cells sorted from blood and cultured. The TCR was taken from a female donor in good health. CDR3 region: CSARDEWVTGFSNQPQYF. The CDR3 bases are TGCAGTGCTAGAGATGAATGGGTGACAGGGTTTAGCAATCAGCCCCAGTATTTT.